The 8 T cell receptor beta chains reported below all come from one sample, sequenced in a study of shared clonotypes between healthy human individuals (dated by TCRdb to 2020 to 2021). Libraries were made using the immunoSEQ multiplex PCR assay. The immuneACCESS repertoire file appears here via TCRdb, limited to in-frame rearrangements. These files lack a portion of the clones; in checked studies, under half of the deficit traces to unresolved V genes, and the cause of the others is not known. The sample yields 2 million to 2.5 million clones; 95% were counted once. The ten largest account for 0.1% to 0.15% of the sample. Sequencing used naive CD4+ T cells sorted from blood. According to the study, the label for this sample's cell subset or site signals: CD45RA+ positively selected. The origin of the receptors is a man aged 18 to 29 in good health.

The chain is built from TRBV5-6 and TRBJ2-5; no reliable D call. The CDR3 spans 14 residues. V lost 2 bases and J lost 3, with 11 bases in between. CDR1 and CDR2 from the germline V gene are SGHDT and YYEEEE. DNA of the CDR3: TGTGCCAGCAGCTTAATTCTGGGCGAAGAGACCCAGTACTTC. As protein: CASSLILGEETQYF.

Points on this clone: Other DNA sequences of this sample code for an identical CDR3. The V and J genes are TRBV5-1 and TRBJ1-5; D gene uncertain. Germline V gene lookup returns CDR1 SGHRS and CDR2 YFSETQ. The V end was cut by 0 bases, the J end by 2 bases, with 9 bases between. This CDR3 region has 15 residues. The CDR3 here is CASSLDTGGNQPQHF. As DNA, the CDR3 is TGCGCCAGCAGCTTGGACACGGGCGGCAATCAGCCCCAGCATTTT.

The chain carries TRBV5-5 and TRBJ2-4; tentatively, D is TRBD1 or TRBD2 (6 bases each). The germline gives CDR1 SGHKS, CDR2 YYEKEE (reference sequence). Trimming left V 3 bases short and J 8 bases short, with 15 bases between. The CDR3 runs to 14 residues. As DNA, the CDR3 is TGTGCCAGCAGCTCACCGACAGGAGGGGACATTCAGTACTTC. Protein sequence: CASSSPTGGDIQYF.

The V call is TRBV5-1, the J call TRBJ2-6; 7 bases are shared with TRBD2. The CDR3 runs 15 residues. Unmatched junction bases numbered 3, after V lost 4 bases and J lost 2 bases. The germline V gene encodes CDR1 SGHRS and CDR2 YFSETQ. The CDR3 region is CASSREVTGANVLTF. CDR3 sequence (DNA): TGCGCCAGCAGCCGGGAGGTCACTGGGGCCAACGTCCTGACTTTC.

This chain connects TRBV7-9 to TRBJ2-1; 8 positions agree with TRBD2. Trimming took 5 bases from V and 0 from J; bases not matched to a gene: 6. CDR3 length: 16 residues. Germline V gives CDR1 SEHNR, CDR2 FQNEAQ (reference sequence). CDR3 sequence reads: CASSPGTRSSYNEQFF. The CDR3 DNA follows: TGTGCCAGCAGCCCAGGGACTAGGAGCTCCTACAATGAGCAGTTCTTC.

The chain couples TRBV5-1 to TRBJ2-1, with 9 bases fitting TRBD1. The CDR3 runs to 15 residues. After removal of 3 bases from V and 8 bases from J, the junction contained 9 bases not matched to a gene. CDR1 and CDR2 (germline): SGHRS, YFSETQ. CDR3 region: CASSSSGTGRDEQFF. The DNA for the CDR3 is TGCGCCAGCAGCTCCTCCGGGACAGGGCGAGATGAGCAGTTCTTC. The variable domain in full, completed from reference TRBV5-1 and TRBJ2-1, reads KAGVTQTPRYLIKTRGQQVTLSCSPISGHRSVSWYQQTPGQGLQFLFEYFSETQRNKGNFPGRFSGRQFSNSRSEMNVSTLELGDSALYLCASSSSGTGRDEQFFGPGTRLTVL.

The chain recombines TRBV6-4 with TRBJ2-1; 10 nucleotides line up with TRBD1. Germline CDR1 is MRHNA and CDR2 is SNTAGT. The CDR3 extends over 17 amino acids. Unmatched junction bases numbered 9, after V lost 2 bases and J lost 5 bases. CDR3 sequence (DNA): TGTGCCAGCAGTGACAGGCTAGACAGGGGGCCCAACAATGAGCAGTTCTTC. Translated: CASSDRLDRGPNNEQFF.

This chain links TRBV9 with TRBJ2-1; 10 bases match TRBD2. J lost 5 bases, V lost 3 bases, and 5 bases had no gene match. The CDR3 covers 15 residues. Germline V lookup: CDR1 SGDLS, CDR2 YYNGEE. The CDR3 DNA reads as TGTGCCAGCAGCGACCGTAGCGGGAGGAACAATGAGCAGTTCTTC. Amino acid sequence: CASSDRSGRNNEQFF.